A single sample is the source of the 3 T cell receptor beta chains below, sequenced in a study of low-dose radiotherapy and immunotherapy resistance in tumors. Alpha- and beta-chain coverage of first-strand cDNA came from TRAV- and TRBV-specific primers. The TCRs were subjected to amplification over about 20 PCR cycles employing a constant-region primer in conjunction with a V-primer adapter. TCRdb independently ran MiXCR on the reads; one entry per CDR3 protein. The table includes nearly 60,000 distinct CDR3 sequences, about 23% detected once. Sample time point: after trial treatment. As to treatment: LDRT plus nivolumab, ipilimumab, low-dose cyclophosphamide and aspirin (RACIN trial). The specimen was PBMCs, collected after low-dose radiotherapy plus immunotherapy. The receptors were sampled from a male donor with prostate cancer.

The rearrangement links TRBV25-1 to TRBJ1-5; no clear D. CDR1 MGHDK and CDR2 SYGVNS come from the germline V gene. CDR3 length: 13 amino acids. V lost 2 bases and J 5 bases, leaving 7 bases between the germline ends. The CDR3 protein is CASSEEGYQPQHF. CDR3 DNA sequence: TGTGCCAGCAGTGAAGAAGGTTATCAGCCCCAGCATTTT.

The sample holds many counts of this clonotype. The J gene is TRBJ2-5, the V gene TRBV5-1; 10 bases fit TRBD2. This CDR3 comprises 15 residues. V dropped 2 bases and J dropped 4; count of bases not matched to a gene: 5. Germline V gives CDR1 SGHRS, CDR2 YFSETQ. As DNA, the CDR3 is TGCGCCAGCAGCTTAGCGGGGGGGCTGGGAGAGACCCAGTACTTC. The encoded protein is CASSLAGGLGETQYF.

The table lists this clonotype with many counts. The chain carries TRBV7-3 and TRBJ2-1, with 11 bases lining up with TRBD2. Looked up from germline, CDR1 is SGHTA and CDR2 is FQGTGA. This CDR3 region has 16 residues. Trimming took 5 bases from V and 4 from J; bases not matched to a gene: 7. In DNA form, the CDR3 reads TGTGCCAGCAGCCCCTCGGGGACTAGCGGATACAATGAGCAGTTCTTC. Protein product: CASSPSGTSGYNEQFF.